The next 17 T cell receptor beta chains were all read from a single sample in a study of T-cell memory formation after mild COVID-19. MiXCR, run by TCRdb on the 5' RACE reads, gives a single entry per CDR3 protein. The table lists about half a million distinct CDR3 sequences, 15% to 20% of them singletons. Source material: PBMCs or a T cell subset sorted from them (not recorded which). These receptors all stem from an adult woman who had mild COVID-19 (a few samples of this study predate the infection). Cell type and time point are not known.

This clonotype was observed a few times. This chain connects TRBV12-3 or TRBV12-4 to TRBJ1-2; D perhaps matches TRBD1 (6 bases). The CDR3 is made up of 14 amino acids. Trimming shortened V by 6 bases and J by 4 bases, and 15 bases separated the two germline ends. CDR3 loop: CASRPGRGSYGYTF. In nucleotides, the CDR3 is TGTGCCAGCAGGCCCGGAAGGGGGAGCTATGGCTACACCTTC.

The chain links TRBV4-1 to TRBJ2-5; possible D gene TRBD1, 5 bases. CDR3 size: 14 residues. Per germline, CDR1 MGHRA and CDR2 YSYEKL. Trimming pared 0 bases from V and 3 bases from J, leaving 8 bases between. The CDR3 DNA sequence: TGCGCCAGCAGCCAAGATGCCAGGGAAGAGACCCAGTACTTC. It is translated as CASSQDAREETQYF.

The J gene is TRBJ1-6, the V gene TRBV18; D is undetermined. Germline-derived CDR1 and CDR2 are KGHSH and LQKENI. The V gene lost 3 bases and the J gene lost 0 bases, with 12 bases spanning the gap. The CDR3 spans 17 residues. CDR3 sequence: CASSPLDKSSYNSPLHF. The CDR3 region has the DNA TGTGCCAGCTCACCCTTAGACAAGAGCTCCTATAATTCACCCCTCCACTTT.

This clonotype has a count of ten or more. The V call is TRBV7-6, the J call TRBJ2-7; TRBD1 aligns across 7 bases. The junction had 11 bases not matched to a gene; V was cut back by 3 bases and J by 0 bases. The length of the CDR3 is 17 residues. Germline CDR1 and CDR2: SGHVS and FNYEAQ. The CDR3 here is CASSLVPGGTGSYEQYF. CDR3 DNA: TGTGCCAGCAGCTTGGTCCCAGGGGGTACCGGCTCCTACGAGCAGTACTTC.

The chain couples TRBV12-2 to TRBJ2-5. TRBV12-2 is noted as a pseudogene. This CDR3 region has 13 residues. Written as DNA, the CDR3 is TGTGCAAGTCGCTTAGGCTTGGGAGAGACCCAGTACTTC. Translation gives CASRLGLGETQYF.

CDR3 coding DNA: TGCAGTGGGGGACTAGCTTACGAGCAGTACTTC. Amino acid sequence: CSGGLAYEQYF. The chain recombines TRBV20-1 with TRBJ2-7; 9 bases agree with TRBD2. V gave up 7 bases and J gave up 4 bases; unmatched junction bases: 2. CDR1 and CDR2 (germline): DFQATT, SNEGSKA (reference sequence). The CDR3 totals 11 residues.

This clonotype was counted a few times. The V gene is TRBV10-3, the J gene TRBJ2-5; D call uncertain. Germline V lookup: CDR1 ENHRY, CDR2 SYGVKD. This CDR3 is 14 amino acids long. V was trimmed by 2 bases and J by 5 bases, leaving 12 bases between them. The CDR3 sequence is CAISEGVGEETQYF. In DNA form, the CDR3 reads TGTGCCATCAGTGAGGGAGTAGGAGAGGAGACCCAGTACTTC.

This clonotype was recorded a few times. The CDR3 DNA is TGTGCCAGCAGTTACGGCGGGAGGGCCATCGACGAGCAGTACTTC. Its translation: CASSYGGRAIDEQYF. The V and J genes are TRBV6-5 and TRBJ2-7, with 9 positions matching TRBD2. Looked up from germline, CDR1 is MNHEY and CDR2 is SVGAGI. J lost 5 bases, V lost 2 bases, and 7 bases had no gene match. The CDR3 loop spans 15 amino acids.

In this sample, this clonotype turned up a few times. The chain uses TRBV7-9 and TRBJ2-2; D is ambiguous. Trimming removed 11 bases at V and 4 bases at J, with 11 bases between. This CDR3 spans 12 amino acids. The germline gives CDR1 SEHNR, CDR2 FQNEAQ (reference sequence). CDR3 loop: CALLGPTGELFF. CDR3 nucleotides: TGTGCCCTCCTAGGCCCCACCGGGGAGCTGTTTTTT.

The CDR3 is CASSRTGADTQYF. The CDR3 DNA is TGTGCCAGCAGTCGGACAGGGGCAGATACGCAGTATTTT. The chain links TRBV6-5 to TRBJ2-3; 9 nucleotides line up with TRBD1. The CDR3 loop spans 13 amino acids. Per germline, CDR1 MNHEY and CDR2 SVGAGI. V shed 5 bases, J shed 4 bases, and the junction held 1 base outside the gene matches.

A few counts support this clonotype. J is TRBJ1-5 and V is TRBV2; TRBD1 is a possible D gene (5 bases). Germline loops: CDR1 SNHLY, CDR2 FYNNEI. The V end was cut by 2 bases, the J end by 0 bases, with 8 bases between. The CDR3 length is 15 residues. The CDR3 coding sequence is TGTGCCAGCAGTGAACTGACAGATAGCAATCAGCCCCAGCATTTT. Translated: CASSELTDSNQPQHF.

This chain uses TRBV4-2 with TRBJ2-6; unclear D gene. This CDR3 is built from 16 residues. V was clipped by 0 bases and J by 0 bases, with 6 bases between them. Germline V gene lookup returns CDR1 LGHNA and CDR2 YNFKEQ. CDR3 residues: CASSQERYSGANVLTF. The CDR3 DNA follows: TGTGCCAGCAGCCAAGAACGATACTCTGGGGCCAACGTCCTGACTTTC.

The rearrangement uses TRBV29-1 and TRBJ2-3, with 10 bases matching TRBD2. The CDR3 has 17 amino acids. Germline V CDR1 and CDR2: SQVTM, ANQGSEA. Germline trimming cut 4 bases from V and 1 base from J; bases unmatched to any gene: 11. The chain's CDR3 is CSVVRVAGGYRTDTQYF. CDR3 in DNA: TGCAGCGTTGTCAGGGTAGCGGGAGGTTATCGCACAGATACGCAGTATTTT.

The chain's CDR3 is CSASGTSGKLRETQYF. Here the CDR3 DNA reads TGCAGTGCTAGCGGGACTAGCGGGAAGTTACGGGAGACCCAGTACTTC. J is TRBJ2-5 and V is TRBV20-1; 13 nucleotides line up with TRBD2. Per germline, CDR1 DFQATT and CDR2 SNEGSKA (reference sequence). This CDR3 spans 16 amino acids. V was pared by 3 bases and J by 5 bases, with 9 bases of the junction left unmatched.

The genes are TRBV9 and TRBJ2-1, with TRBD1 matching 8 bases. The CDR3 is 18 amino acids. With V trimmed by 0 bases and J by 7 bases, 15 bases remained unmatched. In germline, CDR1 is SGDLS, CDR2 YYNGEE. CDR3: CASSVDFGGYDRGNEQFF. In DNA form, the CDR3 reads TGTGCCAGCAGCGTAGATTTCGGAGGTTATGACAGGGGAAATGAGCAGTTCTTC.

The chain has TRBV7-3 and TRBJ2-3; 7 bases are shared with TRBD2. V dropped 5 bases and J dropped 1; count of bases not matched to a gene: 9. There are 16 residues in the CDR3. Germline CDR1 and CDR2: SGHTA and FQGTGA. The CDR3 region has the DNA TGTGCCAGCAGCCCTCTAGCGGTGCGGCGCACAGATACGCAGTATTTT. It is translated as CASSPLAVRRTDTQYF.

The chain couples TRBV6-1 to TRBJ2-4, with D possibly being TRBD2 (5 bases). Germline CDR1 reads MNHNS; CDR2 reads SASEGT. V dropped 6 bases and J dropped 0 bases, with 12 bases sitting between them. The CDR3 totals 15 residues. CDR3 amino acids: CASRGWELAKNIQYF. The CDR3 region has the DNA TGTGCCAGCAGGGGGTGGGAGCTAGCCAAAAACATTCAGTACTTC.